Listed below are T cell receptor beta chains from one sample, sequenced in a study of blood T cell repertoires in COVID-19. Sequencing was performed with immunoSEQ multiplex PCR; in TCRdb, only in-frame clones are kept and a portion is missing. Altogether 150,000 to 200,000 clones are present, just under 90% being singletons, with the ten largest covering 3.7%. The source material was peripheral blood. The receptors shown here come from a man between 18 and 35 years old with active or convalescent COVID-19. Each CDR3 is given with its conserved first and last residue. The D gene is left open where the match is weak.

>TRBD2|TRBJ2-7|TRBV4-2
TGTGCCAGCAGCTGGAGTGGGACTAGCTTCTACGAGCAGTACTTC
CASSWSGTSFYEQYF
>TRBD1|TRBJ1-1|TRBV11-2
TGTGCCAGCAGCCCCCCCCAAACAGGGGCCAACACTGAAGCTTTCTTT
CASSPPQTGANTEAFF
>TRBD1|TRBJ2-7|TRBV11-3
TGTGCCAGCAGCTCGGGACAGGGCGGTAGGTCCTACGAGCAGTACTTC
CASSSGQGGRSYEQYF
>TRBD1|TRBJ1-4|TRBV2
TGTGCCAGCACCGGAACAGGGGCCCCAACTAATGAAAAACTGTTTTTT
CASTGTGAPTNEKLFF
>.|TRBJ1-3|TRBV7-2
TGTGCCAGCAGCTCTAGCCACAACTCTGGAAACACCATATATTTT
CASSSSHNSGNTIYF
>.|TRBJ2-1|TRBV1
TGCACCAGCGGCGAAGCGGGGGGGCCGGATGAGCAGTTCTTC
CTSGEAGGPDEQFF
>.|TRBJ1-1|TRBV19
TGTGCCAGTAGTATTGGGGGGGCCGCTTCGGCTTTCTTT
CASSIGGAASAFF
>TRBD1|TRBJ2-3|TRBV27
TGTGCCAGCAGTTTACGCACAGGGGCAGATACGCAGTATTTT
CASSLRTGADTQYF
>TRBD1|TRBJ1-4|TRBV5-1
TGCGCCAGCAGCTACCGACAGGGTCCTAATGAAAAACTGTTTTTT
CASSYRQGPNEKLFF
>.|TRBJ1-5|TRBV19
TGTGCCAGTAGCCAACAGGGTGGCCAGCCCCAGCATTTT
CASSQQGGQPQHF